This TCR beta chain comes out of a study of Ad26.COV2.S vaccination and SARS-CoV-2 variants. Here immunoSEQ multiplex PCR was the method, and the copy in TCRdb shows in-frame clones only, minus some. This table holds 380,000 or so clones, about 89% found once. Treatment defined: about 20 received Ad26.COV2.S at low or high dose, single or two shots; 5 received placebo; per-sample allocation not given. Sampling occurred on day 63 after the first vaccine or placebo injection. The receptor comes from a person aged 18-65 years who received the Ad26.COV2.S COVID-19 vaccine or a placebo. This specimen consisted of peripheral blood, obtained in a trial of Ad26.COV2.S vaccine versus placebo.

CDR3 loop: CASSLLQGSYNEQFF. CDR3 DNA: TGCGCCAGCAGCTTGCTACAGGGTTCCTACAATGAGCAGTTCTTC. The chain joins TRBV5-1 to TRBJ2-1; D is perhaps TRBD1 (6 bases). Germline V lookup: CDR1 SGHRS, CDR2 YFSETQ. Trimming removed 1 base at V and 1 base at J, with 9 bases between. The CDR3 has 15 residues.